The 32 T cell receptor beta chains given below trace back to one sample, sequenced in a study of cytomegalovirus exposure and HLA in healthy donors. Researchers ran the PCR with 60 Vbeta and 13 Jbeta primers. The protocol was immunoSEQ multiplex PCR, while the TCRdb copy is restricted to in-frame clones and leaves out a portion. This table holds 150,000 to 200,000 clones, just over 75% found once. The sequenced sample consisted of PBMCs. The receptors come from a woman aged 25-40 years in good health and CMV-seropositive.

Worth noting for this clone: Other DNA variants within this sample encode the same CDR3. The genes are TRBV29-1 and TRBJ1-2; perhaps TRBD1 as D (6 bases). CDR1 is SQVTM, CDR2 ANQGSEA, per germline. The V and J ends lost 3 bases and 0 bases respectively, with 20 bases between them. CDR3 length: 17 amino acids. The CDR3 loop is CSVEDLTRTAANYGYTF. The CDR3 DNA is TGCAGCGTTGAGGATCTTACCCGGACAGCCGCTAACTATGGCTACACCTTC. Full variable domain (remainder filled in from reference TRBV29-1 and TRBJ1-2): SAVISQKPSRDICQRGTSLTIQCQVDSQVTMMFWYRQQPGQSLTLIATANQGSEATYESGFVIDKFPISRPNLTFSTLTVSNMSPEDSSIYLCSVEDLTRTAANYGYTFGSGTRLTVV.

V usage is TRBV19 and J usage is TRBJ2-2; the D gene is possibly TRBD1 (7 bases). V was pared by 7 bases and J by 3 bases, with 18 bases between. This CDR3 has 16 residues. Germline V gene lookup returns CDR1 LNHDA and CDR2 SQIVND (reference sequence). The CDR3 sequence: CASNMGGGQDTGELFF. CDR3 sequence (DNA): TGTGCCAGTAACATGGGGGGCGGACAGGACACCGGGGAGCTGTTTTTT.

The chain couples TRBV4-3 to TRBJ2-7, with TRBD1 matching 9 bases. Per germline, CDR1 LGHNA and CDR2 YSLEER. The CDR3 runs to 16 residues. Germline trimming cut 0 bases from V and 4 bases from J; bases unmatched to any gene: 7. As DNA, the CDR3 is TGCGCCAGCAGCCAAGAAAAGGTGGGACAGGGTTACGAGCAGTACTTC. Encoded protein: CASSQEKVGQGYEQYF.

The chain couples TRBV25-1 to TRBJ2-5, with D possibly matching TRBD1 (6 bases). The CDR3 sequence is 15 residues long. Trimming removed 7 bases at V and 0 bases at J, with 15 bases between. The germline CDR1 and CDR2 sequences are MGHDK and SYGVNS. The CDR3 DNA reads TGTGCCAGCATAGGGGGTGGAGTGTACCAAGAGACCCAGTACTTC. The encoded protein is CASIGGGVYQETQYF.

V and J are TRBV25-1 and TRBJ2-3, with a tentative D call TRBD1 (5 bases). The germline CDR1 and CDR2 sequences are MGHDK and SYGVNS. The V gene lost 1 base and the J gene lost 0 bases, with 8 bases spanning the gap. The CDR3 covers 15 residues. The CDR3 sequence is CASSEWGASTDTQYF. The CDR3 coding sequence is TGTGCCAGCAGTGAATGGGGCGCTAGCACAGATACGCAGTATTTT.

The V and J genes are TRBV10-3 and TRBJ1-2, with D possibly matching TRBD1 (6 bases). V was shortened by 7 bases and J by 0 bases, with 9 bases between the two germline ends. Germline V gene sequence: CDR1 ENHRY, CDR2 SYGVKD. There are 13 residues in the CDR3. For the CDR3, the DNA is TGTGCCATCACCGAGGGGGCTAACTATGGCTACACCTTC. This codes for CAITEGANYGYTF.

The chain recombines TRBV27 with TRBJ2-7; 8 bases match TRBD2. The CDR3 is made up of 14 amino acids. Germline values: CDR1 MNHEY, CDR2 SMNVEV (reference sequence). V lost 8 bases to trimming and J lost 4 bases; unmatched junction nucleotides: 10. The CDR3 loop is CASAGGGKWYEQYF. In DNA form, the CDR3 reads TGTGCCAGCGCGGGAGGAGGGAAATGGTACGAGCAGTACTTC.

This clone was detected only once. The chain recombines TRBV11-2 with TRBJ2-5; 7 bases match TRBD2. Germline V gene data show CDR1 as SGHAT and CDR2 as FQNNGV. This CDR3 has 15 amino acids. The V segment lost 3 bases and the J segment 5 bases; nucleotides outside the gene matches: 9. The CDR3 DNA is TGTGCCAGCAGCTTTAACAGAGGGGAGGGGGAGACCCAGTACTTC. Its protein product is CASSFNRGEGETQYF.

The rearrangement links TRBV7-6 to TRBJ1-5; D is perhaps TRBD1 (6 bases). The CDR3 spans 16 residues. CDR1 and CDR2 (germline): SGHVS, FNYEAQ. The V and J ends lost 2 bases and 3 bases respectively, with 14 bases between them. CDR3 sequence (DNA): TGTGCCAGCAGCTTAACAGGGCCAGAGGTCAATCAGCCCCAGCATTTT. This codes for CASSLTGPEVNQPQHF.

The chain uses TRBV5-1 and TRBJ1-1; D gene unclear. The germline V and J ends were trimmed by 0 bases and 4 bases, with 7 bases remaining between them. CDR3 size: 13 residues. The germline gives CDR1 SGHRS, CDR2 YFSETQ. The CDR3 DNA reads as TGCGCCAGCAGCTTGGAGTTGCGCACTGAAGCTTTCTTT. It translates to CASSLELRTEAFF.

The chain couples TRBV27 to TRBJ2-5; 10 positions match TRBD2. The germline V gene encodes CDR1 MNHEY and CDR2 SMNVEV (reference sequence). V was clipped by 6 bases and J by 10 bases; unmatched bases: 8. The CDR3 has 13 amino acids. Here the CDR3 DNA reads TGTGCCAGCAGGGGACTAGCGCACGAGGTCCAGTACTTC. Its translation is CASRGLAHEVQYF.

This chain links TRBV25-1 with TRBJ2-7, with a weak D call TRBD1 (7 bases). Germline values: CDR1 MGHDK, CDR2 SYGVNS. The CDR3 runs 15 residues. V shed 1 base and J shed 0 bases, with 10 bases lying between them. As DNA, the CDR3 is TGTGCCAGCAGTGAATGGCGGGACAGCTCCTACGAGCAGTACTTC. Translated: CASSEWRDSSYEQYF.

The chain joins TRBV27 to TRBJ1-2; TRBD1 agrees at 7 bases. The CDR3 loop spans 14 amino acids. Germline V gene lookup returns CDR1 MNHEY and CDR2 SMNVEV (reference sequence). J lost 0 bases, V lost 5 bases, and 3 bases had no gene match. Here the CDR3 reads CASSRGTANYGYTF. CDR3 nucleotides: TGTGCCAGCAGTAGGGGGACAGCTAACTATGGCTACACCTTC.

This rearrangement joins TRBV6-5 to TRBJ2-5, with 9 bases fitting TRBD1. The last part of the DNA fits TRBJ2-7 better; the J call may be wrong. Germline CDR1 is MNHEY and CDR2 is SVGAGI. This CDR3 has 15 residues. CDR3 nucleotides: TGTGCCAGCAGCCGGGACAGGGTACGCCCCTACGAGCAGTACTTC. Its translation: CASSRDRVRPYEQYF.

V is TRBV4-3 and J is TRBJ2-7, with 8 bases aligning to TRBD2. The CDR3 spans 15 residues. Per the germline V gene, CDR1 is LGHNA and CDR2 is YSLEER. V shed 4 bases and J 6 bases; nucleotides not matched to a gene: 11. CDR3 sequence (DNA): TGCGCCAGCAGCCCAACTAGCGGTAGCACGGGCGAGCAGTACTTC. As protein: CASSPTSGSTGEQYF.

V and J are TRBV29-1 and TRBJ1-1; weak D call: TRBD1 (6 bases). Looked up from germline, CDR1 is SQVTM and CDR2 is ANQGSEA. V was cut by 6 bases and J by 3 bases, with 17 bases left in between. This CDR3 has 14 residues. CDR3: CSVARTGWDTEAFF. The CDR3 bases are TGCAGCGTCGCCAGAACAGGGTGGGACACTGAAGCTTTCTTT.

DNA for the CDR3: TGTGCCAGCAGCTTAGCCGGACTAGCGGGAGCCCCATACTACGAGCAGTACTTC. Translated, it gives CASSLAGLAGAPYYEQYF. The gene calls are TRBV7-8 and TRBJ2-7; 13 bases agree with TRBD2. The CDR3 extends over 18 amino acids. J was trimmed by 3 bases and V by 0 bases; bases with no gene match: 8. Per germline, CDR1 SGHVS and CDR2 FQNEAQ.

The rearrangement links TRBV28 to TRBJ1-2, with a possible D match to TRBD1 (5 bases). Trimming removed 7 bases at V and 0 bases at J, with 12 bases between. CDR1 and CDR2 from the germline V gene are MDHEN and SYDVKM. The CDR3 sequence is 14 residues long. CDR3 sequence: CASMGLLANYGYTF. The CDR3 DNA reads as TGTGCCAGCATGGGACTCCTAGCTAACTATGGCTACACCTTC.

This chain links TRBV4-1 with TRBJ1-5; 10 bases match TRBD1. V trimming: 2 bases; J trimming: 9 bases; junction bases outside the gene matches: 10. The CDR3 contains 16 residues. The V gene's germline CDR1 is MGHRA and CDR2 YSYEKL. CDR3 loop: CASSQYPRDRGPPQHF. The DNA of the CDR3 is TGCGCCAGCAGCCAATACCCTCGGGACAGGGGACCGCCCCAGCATTTT.

On this clone itself: The identical CDR3 is also encoded by other nucleotide sequences in the sample. The rearrangement links TRBV7-9 to TRBJ1-1; 7 nucleotides align to TRBD1. V lost 0 bases and J lost 7; bases outside the gene matches: 2. Germline V gives CDR1 SEHNR, CDR2 FQNEAQ (reference sequence). The CDR3 sequence is 13 residues long. In nucleotides, the CDR3 is TGTGCCAGCAGCTTAGCCTCAGGGGGTGAAGCTTTCTTT. It encodes CASSLASGGEAFF.

V and J are TRBV7-2 and TRBJ2-7; D perhaps matches TRBD1 (6 bases). The CDR3 has 14 amino acids. V lost 5 bases and J lost 3, with 14 bases in between. Germline V gene lookup returns CDR1 SGHTA and CDR2 FQGNSA. The CDR3 sequence is CASSTHRDHYEQYF. The CDR3 DNA follows: TGTGCCAGCAGCACCCACAGGGACCACTACGAGCAGTACTTC. Supplemented by reference TRBV7-2 and TRBJ2-7, the full variable domain reads GAGVSQSPSNKVTEKGKDVELRCDPISGHTALYWYRQSLGQGLEFLIYFQGNSAPDKSGLPSDRFSAERTGGSVSTLTIQRTQQEDSAVYLCASSTHRDHYEQYFGPGTRLTVT.

The chain links TRBV28 to TRBJ2-5; no clear D. From germline, CDR1 is MDHEN and CDR2 SYDVKM. V shed 4 bases and J shed 4 bases, with 10 bases lying between them. The CDR3 runs 13 residues. CDR3 amino acids: CASSSLVGETQYF. CDR3 DNA: TGTGCCAGCAGTTCTCTGGTCGGAGAGACCCAGTACTTC. Full variable domain (outside the CDR3, taken from reference TRBV28 and TRBJ2-5): DVKVTQSSRYLVKRTGEKVFLECVQDMDHENMFWYRQDPGLGLRLIYFSYDVKMKEKGDIPEGYSVSREKKERFSLILESASTNQTSMYLCASSSLVGETQYFGPGTRLLVL.

J is TRBJ2-1 and V is TRBV7-8; D is possibly TRBD2 (5 bases). Per the germline V gene, CDR1 is SGHVS and CDR2 is FQNEAQ. Trimming took 0 bases from V and 4 from J, leaving 10 bases between them. This CDR3 is 15 amino acids long. DNA of the CDR3: TGTGCCAGCAGCTTAGCGCCCGGACTTTACAATGAGCAGTTCTTC. As protein: CASSLAPGLYNEQFF.

This chain joins TRBV6-6 and TRBJ1-1, with D perhaps TRBD1 (5 bases). V lost 7 bases, J lost 6 bases, and 21 bases lay in between. The germline gives CDR1 MNHNY, CDR2 SVGAGI (reference sequence). The CDR3 extends over 15 amino acids. In DNA form, the CDR3 reads TGTGCCAGCACCCCCCTGGGGGGTAGAGACGCTGAAGCTTTCTTT. Translating gives CASTPLGGRDAEAFF.

The V call is TRBV4-1, the J call TRBJ2-4; TRBD2 might be the D (5 bases). The germline CDR1 and CDR2 sequences are MGHRA and YSYEKL. CDR3 length equals 14 residues. Deletions cut 2 bases from V and 6 bases from J, with 11 bases between. The DNA for the CDR3 is TGCGCCAGCAGCCAAATTCAGGCGGGAAACATTCAGTACTTC. As protein: CASSQIQAGNIQYF.

The chain recombines TRBV28 with TRBJ1-2; weak D call: TRBD1 (5 bases). Germline V gene lookup returns CDR1 MDHEN and CDR2 SYDVKM. V lost 2 bases to trimming and J lost 8 bases, with 9 bases between them. There are 12 residues in the CDR3. CDR3: CASSLLGGGYTF. CDR3 bases: TGTGCCAGCAGTTTACTGGGGGGGGGCTACACCTTC.

This chain uses TRBV7-2 with TRBJ2-7, with TRBD2 identical over 10 bases. Trimming cost V 2 bases and J 3 bases; bases outside gene matches: 4. The CDR3 sequence is 15 residues long. The germline V gene encodes CDR1 SGHTA and CDR2 FQGNSA. The CDR3 DNA sequence: TGTGCCAGCAGCTTACGGACTAGCGGTATCTACGAGCAGTACTTC. Encoded protein: CASSLRTSGIYEQYF.

This chain links TRBV6-6 with TRBJ2-1, with a weak D call TRBD2 (5 bases). V shed 2 bases and J shed 9 bases, with 14 bases lying between them. CDR3 length equals 14 residues. CDR1 MNHNY and CDR2 SVGAGI come from the germline V gene (reference sequence). The CDR3 reads CASSYIRGGIEQFF. CDR3 bases: TGTGCCAGCAGTTACATACGGGGTGGGATTGAGCAGTTCTTC.

The chain uses TRBV7-9 and TRBJ1-2; D might be TRBD1 (6 bases). Germline values: CDR1 SEHNR, CDR2 FQNEAQ (reference sequence). The CDR3 extends over 18 amino acids. V lost 1 base and J 6 bases, leaving 24 bases between the germline ends. CDR3 amino acids: CASSLVMSGGHQSDGYTF. The CDR3 DNA reads as TGTGCCAGCAGCTTAGTGATGTCGGGGGGGCACCAGTCTGATGGCTACACCTTC.

The chain has TRBV27 and TRBJ2-2; 8 bases match TRBD1. Germline CDR1 and CDR2: MNHEY and SMNVEV (reference sequence). The V and J ends lost 6 bases and 3 bases, in that order; junction bases with no gene match: 6. This CDR3 spans 15 amino acids. CDR3 DNA: TGTGCCAGCAGCCAAGACAGGGGAGACACCGGGGAGCTGTTTTTT. This gives the protein CASSQDRGDTGELFF.

V is TRBV10-3 and J is TRBJ1-5; maybe TRBD1 (6 bases). Germline V gene lookup returns CDR1 ENHRY and CDR2 SYGVKD. This CDR3 comprises 12 residues. V was clipped by 5 bases and J by 5 bases, with 7 bases between them. The DNA of the CDR3 is TGTGCCATCAGTCCAGGGGATCAGCCCCAGCATTTT. Its translation is CAISPGDQPQHF.

The CDR3 region is CASSRTSGDYNEQFF. CDR3 coding DNA: TGTGCCAGCAGCAGGACTAGCGGGGACTACAATGAGCAGTTCTTC. V and J are TRBV6-5 and TRBJ2-1; 12 nucleotides match TRBD2. The CDR3 loop spans 15 amino acids. Looked up from germline, CDR1 is MNHEY and CDR2 is SVGAGI. V trimming: 6 bases; J trimming: 3 bases; junction bases outside the gene matches: 3.